Listed here are 31 T cell receptor beta chains from one sample, sequenced in a study of T cell clonotyping in hematopoietic cell transplantation. Profiling relied on immunoSEQ multiplex PCR, and the TCRdb table lists in-frame clones only, not all of them. The top ten hold 4.5% of the sample, which has some 13,000 clones, 90% to 95% seen once. The sequencing here drew on PBMCs, taken 30 days after allogeneic stem cell transplant. These receptors all come from a male patient aged 60 to 75 who had an allogeneic stem cell transplant from an unrelated donor, so the T cells may come from the graft donor. Some clones in this sample may be carry-over from other donors' samples.

This clone has only one observation. The V call is TRBV29-1, the J call TRBJ1-2; 10 bases align to TRBD1. V lost 6 bases to trimming and J lost 6 bases; unmatched junction nucleotides: 10. CDR3 size: 14 residues. Germline CDR1 is SQVTM and CDR2 is ANQGSEA. This CDR3 is CSVVLGQGNHGYTF. CDR3 nucleotides: TGCAGCGTCGTCCTGGGACAGGGGAATCATGGCTACACCTTC.

This clone occurred once. The chain links TRBV5-1 to TRBJ1-1; no reliable D call. CDR3 length: 14 amino acids. Between the trimmed V and J ends, which lost 2 bases and 4 bases, there was a span of 12 bases. Per germline, CDR1 SGHRS and CDR2 YFSETQ. This chain's CDR3 is CASSFGNSGTEAFF. CDR3 DNA: TGCGCCAGCAGCTTCGGGAACTCCGGCACTGAAGCTTTCTTT.

The chain recombines TRBV27 with TRBJ1-1; TRBD1 aligns across 8 bases. CDR3 size: 14 residues. From germline, CDR1 is MNHEY and CDR2 SMNVEV (reference sequence). Germline trimming cut 3 bases from V and 7 bases from J; bases unmatched to any gene: 7. CDR3 DNA: TGTGCCAGCAGTTTTGGACAGGGATTAGGTGAAGCTTTCTTT. Protein: CASSFGQGLGEAFF.

The V call is TRBV7-2, the J call TRBJ2-7; 9 bases line up with TRBD1. There are 14 residues in the CDR3. Unmatched junction bases numbered 9, after V lost 7 bases and J lost 5 bases. Germline V gives CDR1 SGHTA, CDR2 FQGNSA. CDR3 nucleotides: TGTGCCAGCACCGTAGGACAGGGGCCCCACGAGCAGTACTTC. It yields the protein CASTVGQGPHEQYF.

DNA of the CDR3: TGTGCCATCAGTGACGGAACAGGGCTGGGTGAAAAACTGTTTTTT. This translates into CAISDGTGLGEKLFF. V gene TRBV10-3 combines with J gene TRBJ1-4; a possible D gene is TRBD1 (6 bases). The V end was cut by 3 bases, the J end by 7 bases, with 15 bases between. Germline lookup yields CDR1 ENHRY and CDR2 SYGVKD. This CDR3 contains 15 residues.

V gene TRBV6-1 combines with J gene TRBJ2-7, with D possibly being TRBD1 (6 bases). The CDR3 is 15 amino acids. CDR1 MNHNS and CDR2 SASEGT come from the germline V gene. V lost 1 base, J lost 2 bases, and 12 bases lay in between. CDR3 nucleotides: TGTGCCAGCAGTGAAGGACAGGACAGACCCTACGAGCAGTACTTC. Its protein is CASSEGQDRPYEQYF.

This chain joins TRBV27 and TRBJ1-2; 8 nucleotides match TRBD1. With 6 bases clipped from V and 3 bases from J, the junction kept 3 bases outside the gene matches. The germline V gene encodes CDR1 MNHEY and CDR2 SMNVEV (reference sequence). The CDR3 covers 13 residues. CDR3 in DNA: TGTGCCAGCAGGTACAGGGGGGACTATGGCTACACCTTC. This sequence encodes CASRYRGDYGYTF.

CDR3 sequence: CASSRRPWRDGNEKLFF. The CDR3 bases are TGTGCCAGCAGCCGCCGTCCCTGGAGGGACGGGAATGAAAAACTGTTTTTT. The chain couples TRBV14 to TRBJ1-4, with D maybe TRBD1 (5 bases). Trimming stripped 4 bases from V and 5 bases from J, with 20 bases between. The CDR3 contains 17 residues. CDR1 is SGHDN and CDR2 is FVKESK in the germline V gene.

The chain has TRBV28 and TRBJ2-3, with 8 bases matching TRBD2. This CDR3 has 15 amino acids. J lost 2 bases, V lost 4 bases, and 5 bases had no gene match. Germline V lookup: CDR1 MDHEN, CDR2 SYDVKM. Here the CDR3 DNA reads TGTGCCAGCAGTTCGGCGGGGGGCCCCACAGATACGCAGTATTTT. As protein: CASSSAGGPTDTQYF. Using reference TRBV28 and TRBJ2-3 for the parts outside the CDR3, the full variable domain is DVKVTQSSRYLVKRTGEKVFLECVQDMDHENMFWYRQDPGLGLRLIYFSYDVKMKEKGDIPEGYSVSREKKERFSLILESASTNQTSMYLCASSSAGGPTDTQYFGPGTRLTVL.

The rearrangement uses TRBV2 and TRBJ2-5; 9 bases line up with TRBD1. V lost 7 bases and J lost 5; bases outside the gene matches: 8. The CDR3 runs to 14 residues. Looked up from germline, CDR1 is SNHLY and CDR2 is FYNNEI. CDR3 sequence (DNA): TGTGCCAGCACCGAGGGCACAGGGGGCGAGACCCAGTACTTC. Protein product: CASTEGTGGETQYF.

V usage is TRBV4-1 and J usage is TRBJ1-1; no clear D. Trimming removed 5 bases from V and 3 bases from J, with 13 bases in between. Germline V gene data show CDR1 as MGHRA and CDR2 as YSYEKL. The CDR3 consists of 14 residues. Here the CDR3 reads CASSTPWSDTEAFF. DNA of the CDR3: TGCGCCAGCAGCACACCTTGGTCAGACACTGAAGCTTTCTTT.

The V call is TRBV7-2, the J call TRBJ1-5; weak D call: TRBD1 (5 bases). The CDR3 is 15 amino acids. The germline gives CDR1 SGHTA, CDR2 FQGNSA. V was clipped by 0 bases and J by 3 bases, with 9 bases between them. The CDR3 here is CASSLAQGSNQPQHF. The CDR3 DNA reads as TGTGCCAGCAGCTTAGCCCAGGGCTCCAATCAGCCCCAGCATTTT.

In its sample, this clone was seen once. V usage is TRBV5-1 and J usage is TRBJ2-2; D is ambiguous. Germline lookup yields CDR1 SGHRS and CDR2 YFSETQ. The CDR3 has 15 amino acids. Trimming shortened V by 0 bases and J by 0 bases, and 6 bases separated the two germline ends. This CDR3 is CASSLAATNTGELFF. The CDR3 DNA sequence: TGCGCCAGCAGCTTGGCGGCTACGAACACCGGGGAGCTGTTTTTT. The full variable domain, with the rest looked up from reference TRBV5-1 and TRBJ2-2, is KAGVTQTPRYLIKTRGQQVTLSCSPISGHRSVSWYQQTPGQGLQFLFEYFSETQRNKGNFPGRFSGRQFSNSRSEMNVSTLELGDSALYLCASSLAATNTGELFFGEGSRLTVL.

V is TRBV19 and J is TRBJ1-1; D gene ambiguous. Deletions cut 5 bases from V and 5 bases from J, with 12 bases between. The CDR3 loop spans 13 amino acids. Germline lookup yields CDR1 LNHDA and CDR2 SQIVND (reference sequence). Written as DNA, the CDR3 is TGTGCCAGTAGTCCCGGGCCGAGAACTGAAGCTTTCTTT. It translates to CASSPGPRTEAFF.

The chain links TRBV6-1 to TRBJ2-1, with 10 bases that match TRBD1. Unmatched junction bases numbered 8, after V lost 8 bases and J lost 10 bases. Germline lookup yields CDR1 MNHNS and CDR2 SASEGT. CDR3 length: 13 amino acids. In DNA form, the CDR3 reads TGTGCCAGCGAGGACAGGGGGTATTCCGAGCAGTTCTTC. It codes for CASEDRGYSEQFF.

The chain joins TRBV14 to TRBJ1-4; D uncertain. The CDR3 spans 15 residues. From germline, CDR1 is SGHDN and CDR2 FVKESK. Trimming left V 4 bases short and J 8 bases short, with 17 bases between. CDR3 coding DNA: TGTGCCAGCAGCCCCGAACTCTGGTCCGTCGAAAAACTGTTTTTT. This codes for CASSPELWSVEKLFF. Variable domain in full (rest from reference TRBV14 and TRBJ1-4): EAGVTQFPSHSVIEKGQTVTLRCDPISGHDNLYWYRRVMGKEIKFLLHFVKESKQDESGMPNNRFLAERTGGTYSTLKVQPAELEDSGVYFCASSPELWSVEKLFFGSGTQLSVL.

The chain couples TRBV10-3 to TRBJ2-2; D is unclear. Germline V gene lookup returns CDR1 ENHRY and CDR2 SYGVKD. The CDR3 spans 11 residues. V was shortened by 7 bases and J by 3 bases, with 3 bases between the two germline ends. As DNA, the CDR3 is TGTGCCATCATGGACACCGGGGAGCTGTTTTTT. It yields the protein CAIMDTGELFF.

The V and J genes are TRBV19 and TRBJ2-6; 7 nucleotides match TRBD1. Germline CDR1 reads LNHDA; CDR2 reads SQIVND (reference sequence). V lost 5 bases, J lost 2 bases, and 3 bases stayed unmatched. The CDR3 has 15 residues. The DNA for the CDR3 is TGTGCCAGTAGTTCAGACAGGGCTGGGGCCAACGTCCTGACTTTC. As protein: CASSSDRAGANVLTF.

This sequence joins TRBV7-2 and TRBJ2-4; TRBD1 is a possible D gene (6 bases). CDR3 size: 15 residues. Per germline, CDR1 SGHTA and CDR2 FQGNSA. V lost 4 bases and J lost 4, with 14 bases in between. CDR3 DNA: TGTGCCAGCAGCTCCCCCACCCAGGGGAAAAACATTCAGTACTTC. This translates into CASSSPTQGKNIQYF.

Remarks on this clone: At one boundary the junction diverges from the germline segment, which might be a read error. The chain employs TRBV30 and TRBJ2-1; D remains ambiguous. Germline V lookup: CDR1 GTSNPN, CDR2 SVGIG (reference sequence). This CDR3 spans 11 amino acids. As DNA, the CDR3 is TGTGCCTGGAGTTCCTTCAATGAGCAGTTCTTC. Protein sequence: CAWSSFNEQFF. Full variable domain (missing parts from reference TRBV30 and TRBJ2-1): SQTIHQWPATLVQPVGSPLSLECTVEGTSNPNLYWYRQAAGRGLQLLFYSVGIGQISSEVPQNLSASRPQDRQFILSSKKLLLSDSGFYLCAWSSFNEQFFGPGTRLTVL.

The rearrangement joins TRBV5-1 to TRBJ1-1; D unresolved. The CDR3 contains 13 residues. Trimming removed 1 base at V and 2 bases at J, with 6 bases between. Looked up from germline, CDR1 is SGHRS and CDR2 is YFSETQ. CDR3 amino acids: CASSLSDNTEAFF. As DNA, the CDR3 is TGCGCCAGCAGCTTGTCGGATAACACTGAAGCTTTCTTT.

V gene TRBV27 combines with J gene TRBJ2-3; no clear D gene. V was pared by 0 bases and J by 7 bases, with 8 bases between. From germline, CDR1 is MNHEY and CDR2 SMNVEV (reference sequence). This CDR3 has 13 amino acids. CDR3 sequence reads: CASSLSPTYTQYF. DNA of the CDR3: TGTGCCAGCAGTTTATCGCCCACGTATACGCAGTATTTT.

The DNA of the CDR3 is TGTGCCAGCAGGTCCGGGCCGGCCTACGAGCAGTACTTC. This encodes CASRSGPAYEQYF. The rearrangement joins TRBV28 to TRBJ2-7; D uncertain. Trimming took 6 bases from V and 2 from J, leaving 11 bases between them. From germline, CDR1 is MDHEN and CDR2 SYDVKM. The CDR3 length is 13 residues.

V usage is TRBV5-6 and J usage is TRBJ1-3; D call uncertain. Germline V gene data show CDR1 as SGHDT and CDR2 as YYEEEE. The CDR3 runs 15 residues. Trimming cost V 3 bases and J 2 bases, with 12 bases left between them. The CDR3 is CASSWGKGTGNTIYF. CDR3 DNA sequence: TGTGCCAGCAGCTGGGGAAAGGGAACTGGAAACACCATATATTTT.

On this clone itself: Being one base from a much bigger clone, this may be a read error. Other DNA sequences of this sample code for an identical CDR3. This chain connects TRBV6-6 to TRBJ1-1; D uncertain. Germline CDR1 reads MNHNY; CDR2 reads SVGAGI (reference sequence). Deletions cut 2 bases from V and 4 bases from J, with 5 bases between. CDR3 size: 12 residues. This chain's CDR3 is CASSYGGTEAFF. CDR3 coding DNA: TGTGCCAGCAGTTACGGCGGCACTGAAGCTTTCTTT.

The J gene is TRBJ1-1, the V gene TRBV5-5; the D is unclear. The CDR3 is made up of 14 amino acids. Germline V gene lookup returns CDR1 SGHKS and CDR2 YYEKEE (reference sequence). Trimming left V 1 base short and J 4 bases short, with 11 bases between. Here the CDR3 reads CASSLNVRGTEAFF. CDR3 coding DNA: TGTGCCAGCAGCTTGAACGTCCGGGGCACTGAAGCTTTCTTT.

V and J are TRBV6-1 and TRBJ1-1; D call uncertain. Trimming pared 8 bases from V and 1 base from J, leaving 8 bases between. CDR3 length: 12 residues. The germline CDR1 and CDR2 sequences are MNHNS and SASEGT. CDR3 nucleotides: TGTGCCAGCGTCAGCCAGAACACTGAAGCTTTCTTT. Its protein product is CASVSQNTEAFF.

This chain uses TRBV28 with TRBJ1-5; no clear D gene. V lost 6 bases and J lost 2, with 14 bases in between. The CDR3 contains 15 residues. Germline CDR1 is MDHEN and CDR2 is SYDVKM. The CDR3 coding sequence is TGTGCCAGCAGCGAGATGAAAACGGGCAATCAGCCCCAGCATTTT. It encodes CASSEMKTGNQPQHF.

This rearrangement joins TRBV30 to TRBJ2-5, with TRBD2 as a possible D gene (5 bases). CDR1 and CDR2 (germline): GTSNPN, SVGIG (reference sequence). Trimming removed 1 base at V and 6 bases at J, with 9 bases between. This CDR3 is built from 12 residues. The CDR3 region is CAWSGGVKTQYF. The CDR3 region has the DNA TGTGCCTGGAGTGGGGGAGTAAAGACCCAGTACTTC. The full variable domain, rest sourced from reference TRBV30 and TRBJ2-5, is SQTIHQWPATLVQPVGSPLSLECTVEGTSNPNLYWYRQAAGRGLQLLFYSVGIGQISSEVPQNLSASRPQDRQFILSSKKLLLSDSGFYLCAWSGGVKTQYFGPGTRLLVL.

J is TRBJ1-5 and V is TRBV9; 9 bases line up with TRBD1. This CDR3 spans 14 amino acids. Per the germline V gene, CDR1 is SGDLS and CDR2 is YYNGEE. Trimming took 3 bases from V and 7 from J; bases not matched to a gene: 5. The CDR3 region is CASSADDRGQPQHF. The DNA of the CDR3 is TGTGCCAGCAGCGCAGATGACAGGGGGCAGCCCCAGCATTTT.

V and J are TRBV7-2 and TRBJ1-1; the D gene is possibly TRBD1 (5 bases). The V end lost 0 bases, the J end lost 6 bases, and 11 bases lay between the germline ends. Germline lookup yields CDR1 SGHTA and CDR2 FQGNSA. The CDR3 length is 14 residues. The CDR3 protein is CASSLAGQGPEAFF. The CDR3 coding sequence is TGTGCCAGCAGCTTAGCGGGGCAGGGCCCTGAAGCTTTCTTT.